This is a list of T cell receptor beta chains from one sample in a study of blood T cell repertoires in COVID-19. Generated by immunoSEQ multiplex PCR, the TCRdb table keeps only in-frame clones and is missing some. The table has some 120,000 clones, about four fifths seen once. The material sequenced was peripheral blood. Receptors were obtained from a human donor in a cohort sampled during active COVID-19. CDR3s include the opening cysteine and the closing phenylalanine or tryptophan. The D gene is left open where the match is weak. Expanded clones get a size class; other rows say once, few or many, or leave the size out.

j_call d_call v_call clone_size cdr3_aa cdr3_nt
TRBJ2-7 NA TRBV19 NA CASSEGHSYEQYF TGTGCCAGTAGTGAGGGACACTCCTACGAGCAGTACTTC
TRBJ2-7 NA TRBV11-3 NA CASSKRGTNYEQYF TGTGCCAGCAGCAAAAGGGGGACAAACTACGAGCAGTACTTC
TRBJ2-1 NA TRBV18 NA CASSPRTGLNEQFF TGTGCCAGCTCACCACGCACCGGTTTAAATGAGCAGTTCTTC
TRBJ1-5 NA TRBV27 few CASSLSGDGQPQHF TGTGCCAGCAGTTTAAGCGGGGACGGTCAGCCCCAGCATTTT
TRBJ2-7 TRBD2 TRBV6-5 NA CASTSGGLPYEQYF TGTGCTTCGACTAGCGGGGGGCTTCCCTACGAGCAGTACTTC
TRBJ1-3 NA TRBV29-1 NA CSVVRAGSGNTIYF TGCAGCGTCGTACGAGCCGGCTCTGGAAACACCATATATTTT
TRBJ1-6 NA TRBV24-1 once CATRQDSRSPLHF TGTGCCACCAGACAGGACAGCCGTTCACCCCTCCACTTT
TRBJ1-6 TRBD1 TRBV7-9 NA CASSLVGGIDNSPLHF TGTGCCAGCAGCTTAGTAGGGGGCATCGATAATTCACCCCTCCACTTT
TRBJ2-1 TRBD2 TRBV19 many CASSIDCLAGGLLYNEQFF TGTGCCAGTAGTATAGATTGCCTAGCGGGGGGGCTGCTCTACAATGAGCAGTTCTTC
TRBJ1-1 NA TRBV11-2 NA CASRYQGGGTEAFF TGTGCCAGCAGGTACCAAGGGGGGGGCACCGAAGCTTTCTTT
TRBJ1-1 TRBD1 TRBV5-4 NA CASSRTGDRTEAFF TGTGCCAGCAGCCGGACAGGGGACCGGACTGAAGCTTTCTTT
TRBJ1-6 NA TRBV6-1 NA CASSEVEGINSPLHF TGTGCCAGCAGTGAAGTCGAGGGAATCAATTCACCCCTCCACTTT
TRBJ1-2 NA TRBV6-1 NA CASSEAATGVYGYTF TGTGCCAGCAGTGAAGCGGCGACAGGTGTCTATGGCTACACCTTC
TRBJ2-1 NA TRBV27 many CASLLIGSNEQFF TGTGCCAGCCTCCTAATCGGGAGCAATGAGCAGTTCTTC
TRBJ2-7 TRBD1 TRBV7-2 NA CASSLLDRVVEQYF TGTGCCAGCAGCTTACTCGACAGGGTAGTCGAGCAGTACTTC